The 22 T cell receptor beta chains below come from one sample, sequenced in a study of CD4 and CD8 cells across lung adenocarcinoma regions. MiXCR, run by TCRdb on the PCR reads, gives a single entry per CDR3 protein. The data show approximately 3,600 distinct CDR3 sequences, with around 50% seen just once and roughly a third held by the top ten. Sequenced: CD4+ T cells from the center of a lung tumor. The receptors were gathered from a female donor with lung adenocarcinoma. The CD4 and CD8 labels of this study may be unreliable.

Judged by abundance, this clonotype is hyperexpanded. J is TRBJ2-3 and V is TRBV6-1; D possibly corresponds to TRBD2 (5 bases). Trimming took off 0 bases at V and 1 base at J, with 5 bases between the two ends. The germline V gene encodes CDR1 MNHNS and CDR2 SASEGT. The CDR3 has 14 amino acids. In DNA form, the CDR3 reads TGTGCCAGCAGTGAAGCTAGCGGCACAGATACGCAGTATTTT. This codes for CASSEASGTDTQYF.

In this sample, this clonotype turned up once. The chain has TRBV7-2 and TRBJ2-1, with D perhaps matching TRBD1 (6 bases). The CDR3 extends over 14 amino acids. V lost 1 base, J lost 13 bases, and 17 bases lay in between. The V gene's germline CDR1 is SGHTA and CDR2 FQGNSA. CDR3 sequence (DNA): TGTGCCAGCAGCTTAGGCCAGGGGTTCGAGACCCAGTTCTTC. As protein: CASSLGQGFETQFF.

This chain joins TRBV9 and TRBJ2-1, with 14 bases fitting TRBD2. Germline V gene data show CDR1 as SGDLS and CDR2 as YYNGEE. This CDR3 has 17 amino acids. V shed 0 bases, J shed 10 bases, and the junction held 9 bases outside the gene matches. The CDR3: CASSVGLGLAGVGEQFF. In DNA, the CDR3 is TGTGCCAGCAGCGTAGGGTTGGGACTAGCGGGAGTAGGGGAGCAGTTCTTC.

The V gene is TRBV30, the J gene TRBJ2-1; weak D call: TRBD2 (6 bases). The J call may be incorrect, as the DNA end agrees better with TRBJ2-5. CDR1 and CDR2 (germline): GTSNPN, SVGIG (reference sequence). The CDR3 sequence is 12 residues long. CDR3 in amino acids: CAWTGLSETQYF. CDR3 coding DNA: TGTGCCTGGACGGGACTCTCGGAGACCCAGTACTTC.

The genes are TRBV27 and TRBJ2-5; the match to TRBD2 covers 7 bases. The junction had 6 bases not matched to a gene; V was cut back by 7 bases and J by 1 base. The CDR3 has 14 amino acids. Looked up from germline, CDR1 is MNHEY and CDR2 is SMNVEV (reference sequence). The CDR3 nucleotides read TGTGCCAGCACTCCTAGCGGAGTCCAAGAGACCCAGTACTTC. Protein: CASTPSGVQETQYF.

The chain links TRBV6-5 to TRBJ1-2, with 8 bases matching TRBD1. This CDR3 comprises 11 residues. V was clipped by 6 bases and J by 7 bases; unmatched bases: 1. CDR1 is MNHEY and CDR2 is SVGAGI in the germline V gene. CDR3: CASRTGGGYTF. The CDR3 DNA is TGTGCCAGCAGAACAGGGGGTGGCTACACCTTC.

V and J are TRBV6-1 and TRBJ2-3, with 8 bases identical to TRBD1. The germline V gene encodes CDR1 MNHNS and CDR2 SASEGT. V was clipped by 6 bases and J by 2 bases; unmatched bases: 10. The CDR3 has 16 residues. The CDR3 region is CASRARDRQNTDTQYF. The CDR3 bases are TGTGCCAGCAGGGCCCGGGACAGGCAAAACACAGATACGCAGTATTTT.

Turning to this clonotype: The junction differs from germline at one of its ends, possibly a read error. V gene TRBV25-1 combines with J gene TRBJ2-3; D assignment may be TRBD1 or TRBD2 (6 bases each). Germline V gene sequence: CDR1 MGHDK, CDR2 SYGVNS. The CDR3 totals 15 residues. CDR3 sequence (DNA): TGTGCCGGGGGGCCCGGGGGCGGTGCCCAAGAGACGCAGTACTTT. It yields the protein CAGGPGGGAQETQYF. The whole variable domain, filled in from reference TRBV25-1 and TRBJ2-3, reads EADIYQTPRYLVIGTGKKITLECSQTMGHDKMYWYQQDPGMELHLIHYSYGVNSTEKGDLSSESTVSRIRTEHFPLTLESARPSHTSQYLCAGGPGGGAQETQYFGPGTRLTVL.

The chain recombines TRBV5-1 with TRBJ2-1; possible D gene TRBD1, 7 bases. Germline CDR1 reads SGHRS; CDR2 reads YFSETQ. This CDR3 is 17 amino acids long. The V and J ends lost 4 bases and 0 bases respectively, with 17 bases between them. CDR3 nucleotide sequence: TGCGCCAGCAGCACGAACTTCCAGGGGGGCTCCTACAATGAGCAGTTCTTC. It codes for CASSTNFQGGSYNEQFF.

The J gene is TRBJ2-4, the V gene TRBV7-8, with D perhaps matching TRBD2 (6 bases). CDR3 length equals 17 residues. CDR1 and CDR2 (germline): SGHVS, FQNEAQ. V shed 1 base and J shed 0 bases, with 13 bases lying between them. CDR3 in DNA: TGTGCCAGCAGCTTAGTGGAGTCTAGCGTAGCCAAAAACATTCAGTACTTC. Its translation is CASSLVESSVAKNIQYF.

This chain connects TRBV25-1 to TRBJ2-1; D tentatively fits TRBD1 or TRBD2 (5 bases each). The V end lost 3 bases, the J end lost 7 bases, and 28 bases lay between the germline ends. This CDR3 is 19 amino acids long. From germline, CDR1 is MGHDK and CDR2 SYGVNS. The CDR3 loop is CASSDLGGFSVAARNEQFF. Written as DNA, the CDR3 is TGTGCCAGCAGTGACCTTGGGGGTTTTTCGGTGGCCGCTAGGAATGAGCAGTTCTTC.

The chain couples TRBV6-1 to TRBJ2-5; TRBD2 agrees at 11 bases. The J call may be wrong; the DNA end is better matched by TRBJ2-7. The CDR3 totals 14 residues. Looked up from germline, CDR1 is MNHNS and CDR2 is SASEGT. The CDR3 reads CASSRLAGTYEQYF. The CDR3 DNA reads TGTGCCAGCAGTCGACTAGCGGGAACCTACGAGCAGTACTTC.

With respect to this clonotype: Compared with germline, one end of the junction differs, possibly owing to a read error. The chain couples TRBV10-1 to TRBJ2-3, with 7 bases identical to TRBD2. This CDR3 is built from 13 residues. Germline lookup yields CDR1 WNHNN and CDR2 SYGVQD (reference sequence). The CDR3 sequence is CATGLEATDMQYF. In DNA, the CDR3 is TGCGCCACCGGACTAGAAGCCACAGATATGCAGTACTTT.

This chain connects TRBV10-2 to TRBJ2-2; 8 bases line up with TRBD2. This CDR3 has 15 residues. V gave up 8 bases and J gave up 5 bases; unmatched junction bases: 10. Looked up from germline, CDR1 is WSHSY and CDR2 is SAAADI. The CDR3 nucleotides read TGCGCCAGCTCCCCACAGGTAGCGGGGACCGGGGAGCTGTTTTTT. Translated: CASSPQVAGTGELFF.

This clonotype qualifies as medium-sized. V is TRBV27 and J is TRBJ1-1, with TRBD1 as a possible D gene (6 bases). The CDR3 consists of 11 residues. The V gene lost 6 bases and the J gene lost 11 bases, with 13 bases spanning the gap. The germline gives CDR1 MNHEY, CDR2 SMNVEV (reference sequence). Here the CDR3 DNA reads TGTGCCAGCAGGCTGAGGGGGAAGGCTTTCTTT. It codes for CASRLRGKAFF.

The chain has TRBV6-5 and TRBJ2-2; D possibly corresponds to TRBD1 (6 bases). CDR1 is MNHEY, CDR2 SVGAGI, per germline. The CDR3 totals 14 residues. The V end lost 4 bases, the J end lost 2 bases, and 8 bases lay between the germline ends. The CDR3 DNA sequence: TGTGCCAGCAGTTGGACAGTTAACACCGGGGAGCTGTTTTTT. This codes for CASSWTVNTGELFF.

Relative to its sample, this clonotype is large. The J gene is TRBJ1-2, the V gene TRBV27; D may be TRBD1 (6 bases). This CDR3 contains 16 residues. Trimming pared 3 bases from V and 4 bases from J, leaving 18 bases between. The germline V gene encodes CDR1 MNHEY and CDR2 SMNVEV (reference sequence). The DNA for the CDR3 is TGTGCCAGCAGTTTTTATTTCCCAGGGGAGAGCTATGGCTACACCTTC. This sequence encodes CASSFYFPGESYGYTF.

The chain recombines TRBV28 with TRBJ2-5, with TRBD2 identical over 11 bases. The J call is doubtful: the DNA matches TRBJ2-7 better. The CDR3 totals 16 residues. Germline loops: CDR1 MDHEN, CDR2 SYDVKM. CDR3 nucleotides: TGTGCCAGCAGTTCTGGACTAGCGGGCTTACTGGGCGAGCAGTACTTC. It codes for CASSSGLAGLLGEQYF.

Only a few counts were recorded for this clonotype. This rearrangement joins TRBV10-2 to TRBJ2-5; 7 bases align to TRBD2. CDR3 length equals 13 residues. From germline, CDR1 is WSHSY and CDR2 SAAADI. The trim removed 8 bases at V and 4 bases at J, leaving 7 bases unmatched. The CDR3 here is CASAGTTGETQYF. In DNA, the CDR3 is TGCGCCAGCGCCGGGACTACTGGAGAGACCCAGTACTTC.

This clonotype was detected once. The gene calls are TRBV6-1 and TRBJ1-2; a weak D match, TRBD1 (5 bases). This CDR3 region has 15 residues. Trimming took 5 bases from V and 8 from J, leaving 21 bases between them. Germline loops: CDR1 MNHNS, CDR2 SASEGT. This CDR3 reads CASSQRPDGGEGYTF. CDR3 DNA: TGTGCCAGCAGTCAACGTCCCGACGGGGGGGAGGGCTACACCTTC.

CDR3 loop: CASRPTINNNEKLFF. CDR3 DNA: TGTGCCAGCAGACCGACCATAAATAATAATGAAAAACTGTTTTTT. The rearrangement links TRBV27 to TRBJ1-4; no definite D call. With 6 bases removed from V and 4 bases from J, the gap between germline ends came to 15 bases. The CDR3 extends over 15 amino acids. Germline CDR1 is MNHEY and CDR2 is SMNVEV (reference sequence).

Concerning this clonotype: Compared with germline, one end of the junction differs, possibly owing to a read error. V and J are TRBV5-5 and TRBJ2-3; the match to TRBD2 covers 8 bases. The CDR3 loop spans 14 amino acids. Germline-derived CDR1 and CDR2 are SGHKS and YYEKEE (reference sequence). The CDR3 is CASSLGPPAGEQYF. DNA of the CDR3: TGTGCCAGCAGCTTGGGCCCACCAGCGGGAGAGCAGTACTTT.